This entry lists 27 T cell receptor beta chains sequenced from one sample in a study of blood T cell repertoires in COVID-19. Assay: immunoSEQ multiplex PCR; the TCRdb copy retains only in-frame clones and omits some. The table includes around 18,000 clones, more than 65% detected once. The sample taken for sequencing was peripheral blood. The receptors come from a man in his sixties or seventies with COVID-19, enrolled during active disease.

The chain carries TRBV11-3 and TRBJ2-1, with TRBD1 as a possible D gene (5 bases). The CDR3 is made up of 13 amino acids. The V end was cut by 3 bases, the J end by 8 bases, with 11 bases between. Looked up from germline, CDR1 is SGHNT and CDR2 is YENEEA. CDR3 nucleotide sequence: TGTGCCAGCAGCTTCCCCCAAGGGGATGAGCAGTTCTTC. This gives the protein CASSFPQGDEQFF.

The chain couples TRBV10-1 to TRBJ1-1; D gene uncertain. CDR1 and CDR2 from the germline V gene are WNHNN and SYGVQD (reference sequence). Trimming pared 4 bases from V and 3 bases from J, leaving 6 bases between. This CDR3 has 12 amino acids. This chain's CDR3 is CASSGPHTEAFF. The DNA for the CDR3 is TGCGCCAGCAGTGGGCCGCACACTGAAGCTTTCTTT.

The V gene is TRBV6-2 or TRBV6-3, the J gene TRBJ1-2; TRBD1 is a possible D gene (5 bases). From germline, CDR1 is MNHEY and CDR2 SVGEGT. The CDR3 sequence is 14 residues long. V lost 2 bases and J 4 bases, leaving 11 bases between the germline ends. The CDR3 region is CASSYQQVPYGYTF. The CDR3 DNA reads as TGTGCCAGCAGTTACCAACAGGTACCCTATGGCTACACCTTC.

The chain couples TRBV19 to TRBJ2-1; 8 nucleotides match TRBD2. Germline CDR1 is LNHDA and CDR2 is SQIVND (reference sequence). The CDR3 is made up of 13 amino acids. The V segment lost 7 bases and the J segment 7 bases; nucleotides outside the gene matches: 6. The DNA of the CDR3 is TGTGCCAGTATAAGCGGGAGTGGGAATGAGCAGTTCTTC. Protein: CASISGSGNEQFF.

The chain has TRBV19 and TRBJ1-5; TRBD1 agrees at 9 bases. This CDR3 spans 14 amino acids. V gave up 6 bases and J gave up 7 bases; unmatched junction bases: 7. Germline V gene sequence: CDR1 LNHDA, CDR2 SQIVND (reference sequence). The CDR3 sequence is CASSGPGQGQPQHF. The CDR3 coding sequence is TGTGCCAGTAGCGGACCGGGACAGGGCCAGCCCCAGCATTTT.

This clone has only one observation. The chain has TRBV10-3 and TRBJ1-2; D is possibly TRBD1 (5 bases). The CDR3 has 13 amino acids. Per the germline V gene, CDR1 is ENHRY and CDR2 is SYGVKD. V was cut by 7 bases and J by 5 bases, with 14 bases left in between. The CDR3 DNA is TGTGCCATCACGTCGGGCAGGGATTATGGCTACACCTTC. Protein product: CAITSGRDYGYTF.

The V call is TRBV5-1, the J call TRBJ1-5, with 7 bases identical to TRBD1. The germline V gene encodes CDR1 SGHRS and CDR2 YFSETQ. With V trimmed by 4 bases and J by 9 bases, 13 bases remained unmatched. The CDR3 has 15 residues. The CDR3 bases are TGCGCCAGCAGCGCAGACGACAGGGCGGAAGGGCCCCAGCATTTT. It translates to CASSADDRAEGPQHF.

This clone was counted only a few times. This chain uses TRBV15 with TRBJ1-1; 8 bases line up with TRBD1. The CDR3 runs to 16 residues. V was clipped by 1 base and J by 1 base; unmatched bases: 5. CDR1 is LNHNV, CDR2 YYDKDF, per germline (reference sequence). CDR3 DNA: TGTGCCACCAGCAGAGGACAGGGGCGACGGAACACTGAAGCTTTCTTT. This gives the protein CATSRGQGRRNTEAFF.

The V call is TRBV30, the J call TRBJ2-1, with D perhaps matching TRBD2 (5 bases). V shed 2 bases and J shed 6 bases, with 17 bases lying between them. CDR3 length: 15 residues. Per germline, CDR1 GTSNPN and CDR2 SVGIG (reference sequence). This CDR3 reads CAWSKLGAPPNEQFF. The CDR3 coding sequence is TGTGCCTGGAGTAAACTAGGCGCTCCCCCCAATGAGCAGTTCTTC.

The J gene is TRBJ1-2, the V gene TRBV11-3, with 7 bases lining up with TRBD1. The germline CDR1 and CDR2 sequences are SGHNT and YENEEA. Trimming removed 5 bases from V and 3 bases from J; junction bases left unmatched: 15. The CDR3 extends over 17 amino acids. This CDR3 is CASSPGQAAKDYYGYTF. CDR3 DNA sequence: TGTGCCAGCAGCCCAGGACAGGCGGCGAAAGATTACTATGGCTACACCTTC.

This clone occurred a few times. The chain carries TRBV7-2 and TRBJ1-5; weak D call: TRBD1 (5 bases). The CDR3 covers 14 residues. The V end lost 5 bases, the J end lost 4 bases, and 12 bases lay between the germline ends. Germline CDR1 reads SGHTA; CDR2 reads FQGNSA. The CDR3 DNA reads as TGTGCCAGCAGCCGGGGGAGGTCAAATCAGCCCCAGCATTTT. It is translated as CASSRGRSNQPQHF.

The chain couples TRBV6-6 to TRBJ1-6; D is unclear. The CDR3 consists of 16 residues. Germline CDR1 reads MNHNY; CDR2 reads SVGAGI (reference sequence). V was pared by 2 bases and J by 7 bases, with 15 bases between. In nucleotides, the CDR3 is TGTGCCAGCAGTTACCCGGGCGGGAGGAAGAATTCACCCCTCCACTTT. Translated, it gives CASSYPGGRKNSPLHF.

V and J are TRBV3-1 (or the pseudogene TRBV3-2) and TRBJ1-1, with D possibly TRBD1 on 5 matching bases. The CDR3 totals 15 residues. The germline gives CDR1 LGHDT, CDR2 YNNKEL (reference sequence). V was pared by 1 base and J by 0 bases, with 9 bases between. As DNA, the CDR3 is TGTGCCAGCAGCCAAGGGGCAGGGATGAACACTGAAGCTTTCTTT. This sequence encodes CASSQGAGMNTEAFF.

This rearrangement joins TRBV11-1 to TRBJ2-3, with D tentatively TRBD1 (6 bases). Looked up from germline, CDR1 is SGHAT and CDR2 is FQDESV (reference sequence). This CDR3 region has 15 residues. V shed 3 bases and J shed 5 bases, with 15 bases lying between them. CDR3 region: CASSLDRGIGDTQYF. DNA of the CDR3: TGTGCCAGCAGCTTGGATAGGGGGATTGGAGATACGCAGTATTTT.

This rearrangement joins TRBV28 to TRBJ2-7; D is possibly TRBD2 (6 bases). Germline V gene sequence: CDR1 MDHEN, CDR2 SYDVKM. V was shortened by 8 bases and J by 2 bases, with 13 bases between the two germline ends. The CDR3 length is 13 residues. CDR3 protein: CASGGTPTYEQYF. The CDR3, as DNA: TGTGCCAGCGGGGGGACGCCAACCTACGAGCAGTACTTC.

The gene calls are TRBV18 and TRBJ2-1, with D maybe TRBD2 (5 bases). Germline CDR1 is KGHSH and CDR2 is LQKENI. CDR3 length equals 15 residues. Trimming shortened V by 6 bases and J by 10 bases, and 22 bases separated the two germline ends. The CDR3 region is CASSIPGKEGREQFF. As DNA, the CDR3 is TGTGCCAGCTCCATACCCGGGAAAGAAGGTCGGGAGCAGTTCTTC.

The genes are TRBV5-4 and TRBJ2-7; TRBD1 agrees at 11 bases. Germline V lookup: CDR1 SGHNT, CDR2 YYREEE (reference sequence). V dropped 1 base and J dropped 3; count of bases not matched to a gene: 6. CDR3 size: 16 residues. This chain's CDR3 is CASSLNLGQGDYEQYF. Here the CDR3 DNA reads TGTGCCAGCAGCTTGAACCTGGGACAGGGGGACTACGAGCAGTACTTC.

The CDR3 region is CASSQDMRGKSYGYTF. DNA for the CDR3: TGTGCCAGCAGCCAAGATATGAGGGGGAAGTCCTATGGCTACACCTTC. This chain joins TRBV4-2 and TRBJ1-2, with TRBD1 as a possible D gene (6 bases). The CDR3 is 16 residues long. V shed 0 bases and J shed 4 bases, with 15 bases lying between them. Looked up from germline, CDR1 is LGHNA and CDR2 is YNFKEQ.

This chain joins TRBV6-5 and TRBJ2-7, with D perhaps matching TRBD1 (5 bases). Germline values: CDR1 MNHEY, CDR2 SVGAGI. The CDR3 extends over 14 amino acids. Trimming stripped 2 bases from V and 3 bases from J, with 11 bases between. The CDR3: CASSYGAGIYEQYF. For the CDR3, the DNA is TGTGCCAGCAGTTACGGGGCAGGGATCTACGAGCAGTACTTC.

This sequence joins TRBV28 and TRBJ1-2; D perhaps matches TRBD1 (5 bases). The CDR3 is made up of 14 amino acids. Deletions cut 7 bases from V and 8 bases from J, with 20 bases between. Germline loops: CDR1 MDHEN, CDR2 SYDVKM. DNA for the CDR3: TGTGCCAGCACCGAACCCACAGGCTACGGGGGCTACACCTTC. This codes for CASTEPTGYGGYTF.

The chain is built from TRBV28 and TRBJ1-5; 10 bases agree with TRBD1. The CDR3 extends over 16 amino acids. V shed 3 bases and J 5 bases; nucleotides not matched to a gene: 7. Germline CDR1 and CDR2: MDHEN and SYDVKM. The CDR3 DNA follows: TGTGCCAGCAGTTTTCCCGCCGGGACAGGGGATCAGCCCCAGCATTTT. Translated: CASSFPAGTGDQPQHF. Full variable domain (rest looked up from reference TRBV28 and TRBJ1-5): DVKVTQSSRYLVKRTGEKVFLECVQDMDHENMFWYRQDPGLGLRLIYFSYDVKMKEKGDIPEGYSVSREKKERFSLILESASTNQTSMYLCASSFPAGTGDQPQHFGDGTRLSIL.

The chain employs TRBV11-2 and TRBJ2-4; D call uncertain. This CDR3 spans 19 amino acids. Trimming shortened V by 0 bases and J by 5 bases, and 23 bases separated the two germline ends. Germline V gene lookup returns CDR1 SGHAT and CDR2 FQNNGV. In DNA, the CDR3 is TGTGCCAGCAGCTTAGATAGTGTAACGTGGGTCCCCGCGGAAAACATTCAGTACTTC. As protein: CASSLDSVTWVPAENIQYF.

This sequence joins TRBV6-1 and TRBJ2-2, with TRBD2 matching over 7 bases. Germline V CDR1 and CDR2: MNHNS, SASEGT. Germline trimming cut 2 bases from V and 7 bases from J; bases unmatched to any gene: 7. CDR3 length: 15 residues. This CDR3 reads CASSESPGEGGELFF. The CDR3 DNA reads as TGTGCCAGCAGTGAAAGTCCGGGGGAGGGCGGGGAGCTGTTTTTT.

The J gene is TRBJ1-2, the V gene TRBV4-2; 8 bases map to TRBD1. The J segment lost 7 bases and the V segment lost 1 base, leaving 2 bases of the junction unmatched. This CDR3 is built from 13 residues. Germline V gene data show CDR1 as LGHNA and CDR2 as YNFKEQ. The CDR3 loop reads CASSQAGQGGYTF. The DNA for the CDR3 is TGTGCCAGCAGCCAAGCTGGACAGGGTGGCTACACCTTC.

This chain links TRBV12-5 with TRBJ1-1, with D possibly matching TRBD1 (5 bases). V dropped 1 base and J dropped 4 bases, with 13 bases sitting between them. This CDR3 contains 15 residues. Germline loops: CDR1 LGHNT, CDR2 FRNRAP. This CDR3 reads CASGLDPMGGTEAFF. In nucleotides, the CDR3 is TGTGCTAGTGGTTTGGACCCGATGGGGGGCACTGAAGCTTTCTTT.

The chain's CDR3 is CASSFEEREAPYEQYF. As DNA, the CDR3 is TGTGCCAGCAGCTTTGAGGAGCGGGAGGCCCCCTACGAGCAGTACTTC. The V gene is TRBV12-1, the J gene TRBJ2-7; TRBD2, the table's D call, lacks a check against the DNA. TRBV12-1 is marked as a pseudogene. The CDR3 has 16 amino acids.

The chain combines TRBV9 with TRBJ2-3, with 10 bases fitting TRBD2. The CDR3 is 16 amino acids. The germline V gene encodes CDR1 SGDLS and CDR2 YYNGEE. V shed 2 bases and J 6 bases; nucleotides not matched to a gene: 9. The CDR3 DNA sequence: TGTGCCAGCAGCGTCTCCAGCGGGGGGGGATATGATACGCAGTATTTT. This sequence encodes CASSVSSGGGYDTQYF.